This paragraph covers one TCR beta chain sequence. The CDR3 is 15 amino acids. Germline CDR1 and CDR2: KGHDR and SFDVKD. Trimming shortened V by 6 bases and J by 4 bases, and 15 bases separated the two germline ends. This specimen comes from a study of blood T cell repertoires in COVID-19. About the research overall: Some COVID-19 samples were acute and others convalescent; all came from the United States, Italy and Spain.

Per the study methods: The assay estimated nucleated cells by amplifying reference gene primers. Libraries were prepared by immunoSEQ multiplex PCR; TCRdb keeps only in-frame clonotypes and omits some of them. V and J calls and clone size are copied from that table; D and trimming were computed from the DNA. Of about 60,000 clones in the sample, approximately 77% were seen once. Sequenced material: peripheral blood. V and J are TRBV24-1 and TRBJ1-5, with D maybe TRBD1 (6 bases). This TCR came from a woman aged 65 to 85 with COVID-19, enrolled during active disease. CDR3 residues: CATSSAGAGNQPQHF. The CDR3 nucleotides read TGTGCCACCAGTTCGGCAGGGGCAGGGAATCAGCCCCAGCATTTT.